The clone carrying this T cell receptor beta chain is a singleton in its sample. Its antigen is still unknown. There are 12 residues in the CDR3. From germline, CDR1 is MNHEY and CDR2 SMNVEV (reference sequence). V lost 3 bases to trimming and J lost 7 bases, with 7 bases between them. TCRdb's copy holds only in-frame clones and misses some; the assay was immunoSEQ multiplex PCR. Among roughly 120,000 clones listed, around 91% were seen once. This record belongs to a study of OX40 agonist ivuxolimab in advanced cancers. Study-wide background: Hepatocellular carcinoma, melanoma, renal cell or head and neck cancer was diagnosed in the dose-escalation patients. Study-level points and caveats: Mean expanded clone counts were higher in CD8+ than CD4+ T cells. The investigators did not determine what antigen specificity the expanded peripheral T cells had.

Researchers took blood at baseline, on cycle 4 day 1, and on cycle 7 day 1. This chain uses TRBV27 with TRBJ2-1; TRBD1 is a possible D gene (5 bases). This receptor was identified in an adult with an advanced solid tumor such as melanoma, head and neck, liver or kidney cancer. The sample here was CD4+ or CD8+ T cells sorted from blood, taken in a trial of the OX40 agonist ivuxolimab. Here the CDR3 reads CASSFRENEQFF. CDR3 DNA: TGTGCCAGCAGTTTCAGGGAAAATGAGCAGTTCTTC.